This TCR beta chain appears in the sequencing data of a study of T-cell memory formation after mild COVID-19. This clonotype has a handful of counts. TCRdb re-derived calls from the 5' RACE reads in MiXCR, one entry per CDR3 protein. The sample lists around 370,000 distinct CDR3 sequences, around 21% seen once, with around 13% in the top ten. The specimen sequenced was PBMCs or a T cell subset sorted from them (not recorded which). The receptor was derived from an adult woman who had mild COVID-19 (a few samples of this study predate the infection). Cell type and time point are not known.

This CDR3 reads CASSSTENTEAFF. CDR3 DNA: TGCGCCAGCAGCTCGACAGAGAACACTGAAGCTTTCTTT. The V call is TRBV5-1, the J call TRBJ1-1; TRBD1 is a possible D gene (5 bases). From germline, CDR1 is SGHRS and CDR2 YFSETQ. The CDR3 loop spans 13 amino acids. V dropped 3 bases and J dropped 1 base, with 7 bases sitting between them.